This is a list of T cell receptor beta chains from one sample in a study of resident and recirculating memory T cells in vitiligo. Data came from immunoSEQ multiplex PCR; TCRdb stores just in-frame clones and leaves some out. The data contain about 45,000 clones, 92% of them singletons. Sequencing was done on a sample of blood. Receptor source: a male donor with vitiligo. Each CDR3 is given with its conserved first and last residue. Each record gives: D gene, CDR3 length, J gene, clone size, V gene, CDR3 protein, CDR3 DNA. D genes are given only for firm matches. Size is stated for part of the rows, as once, few or many counts, or as a class when the clone is expanded.

D: TRBD1; length: 17; J: TRBJ1-5; size: .; V: TRBV28; CDR3: CASSGTGVLRSNQPQHF; DNA: TGTGCCAGCAGTGGGACAGGGGTGTTACGATCCAATCAGCCCCAGCATTTT
D: .; length: 14; J: TRBJ1-4; size: .; V: TRBV6-6; CDR3: CASSYGALGEKLFF; DNA: TGTGCCAGCAGTTACGGGGCCCTTGGGGAAAAACTGTTTTTT
D: .; length: 13; J: TRBJ1-5; size: .; V: TRBV19; CDR3: CASSIGPRDNQHF; DNA: TGTGCCAGTAGTATAGGCCCCAGGGACAATCAGCATTTT
D: TRBD1; length: 14; J: TRBJ1-2; size: .; V: TRBV18; CDR3: CASSRQGADYGYTF; DNA: TGTGCCAGCTCAAGACAGGGGGCGGACTATGGCTACACCTTC
D: TRBD2; length: 12; J: TRBJ2-7; size: .; V: TRBV25-1; CDR3: CASSLPGGEQYF; DNA: TGTGCCAGCAGCTTACCGGGAGGCGAGCAGTACTTC
D: .; length: 12; J: TRBJ2-2; size: once; V: TRBV7-8; CDR3: CASSPNTGELFF; DNA: TGTGCCAGCAGCCCTAACACCGGGGAGCTGTTTTTT
D: TRBD1; length: 13; J: TRBJ2-7; size: .; V: TRBV4-3; CDR3: CASSQVVTGEQYF; DNA: TGCGCCAGCAGCCAAGTGGTGACAGGGGAGCAGTACTTC
D: .; length: 13; J: TRBJ1-4; size: .; V: TRBV5-5; CDR3: CASSLAQNEKLFF; DNA: TGTGCCAGCAGCTTGGCACAGAATGAAAAACTGTTTTTT
D: TRBD2; length: 16; J: TRBJ2-7; size: .; V: TRBV11-1; CDR3: CASSLAAAQRGASQYF; DNA: TGTGCCAGCAGCTTAGCCGCGGCCCAGCGGGGGGCGTCGCAGTACTTC
D: .; length: 15; J: TRBJ1-2; size: .; V: TRBV6-4; CDR3: CASSDGSGYRDGYTF; DNA: TGTGCCAGCAGTGACGGCTCAGGGTACCGCGATGGCTACACCTTC
D: .; length: 13; J: TRBJ1-2; size: .; V: TRBV7-2; CDR3: CASSLMSVYGYTF; DNA: TGTGCCAGCAGCTTAATGTCAGTCTATGGCTACACCTTC